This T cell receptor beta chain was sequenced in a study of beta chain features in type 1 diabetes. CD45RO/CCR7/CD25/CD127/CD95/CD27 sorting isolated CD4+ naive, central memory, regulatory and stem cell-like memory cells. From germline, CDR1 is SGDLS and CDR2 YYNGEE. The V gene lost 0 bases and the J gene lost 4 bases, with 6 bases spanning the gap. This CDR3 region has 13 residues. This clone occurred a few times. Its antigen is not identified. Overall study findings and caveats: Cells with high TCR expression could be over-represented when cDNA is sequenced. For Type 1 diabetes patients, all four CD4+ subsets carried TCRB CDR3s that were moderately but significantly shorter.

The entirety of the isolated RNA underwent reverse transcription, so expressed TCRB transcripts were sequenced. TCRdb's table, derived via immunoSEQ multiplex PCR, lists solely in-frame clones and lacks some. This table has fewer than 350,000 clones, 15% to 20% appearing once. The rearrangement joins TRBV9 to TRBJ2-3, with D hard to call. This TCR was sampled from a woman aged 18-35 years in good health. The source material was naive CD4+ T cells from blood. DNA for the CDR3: TGTGCCAGCAGCGTAGTGAGAGCAGATACGCAGTATTTT. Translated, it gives CASSVVRADTQYF.